The 14 T cell receptor beta chains reported below all come from one sample, sequenced in a study of T cell responses to AZD1222 COVID-19 vaccine. This table comes from immunoSEQ multiplex PCR, and its TCRdb copy is limited to in-frame clones, with some not included. The sample has 95,000 to 110,000 clones; 80% to 90% are singletons. Sequencing used peripheral blood, obtained on day 0 of AZD1222 vaccination. These TCRs come from an adult in good health.

This chain links TRBV24-1 with TRBJ2-1, with D perhaps matching TRBD1 or TRBD2 (5 bases each). CDR1 and CDR2 from the germline V gene are KGHDR and SFDVKD. This CDR3 contains 13 residues. V lost 9 bases and J lost 3, with 11 bases in between. The CDR3 DNA follows: TGTGCCACCCAGGGAGAGTTCTACAATGAGCAGTTCTTC. As protein: CATQGEFYNEQFF.

The chain couples TRBV6-2 or TRBV6-3 to TRBJ1-5; a possible D gene is TRBD1 (6 bases). The CDR3 runs to 18 residues. Germline V gene lookup returns CDR1 MNHEY and CDR2 SVGEGT. The ends were cut back, 1 base at V and 7 bases at J, with 23 bases in the middle. CDR3 residues: CASSYYLGFRGREQPQHF. Here the CDR3 DNA reads TGTGCCAGCAGTTACTATCTTGGGTTCAGGGGAAGAGAACAGCCCCAGCATTTT.

The J gene is TRBJ1-5, the V gene TRBV5-1; 7 bases fit TRBD1. The germline V gene encodes CDR1 SGHRS and CDR2 YFSETQ. J gave up 5 bases and V 4 bases, and 6 bases lay outside the gene matches. The CDR3 spans 14 residues. The DNA of the CDR3 is TGCGCCAGCAGCCCTGGGACAGAATATCAGCCCCAGCATTTT. This codes for CASSPGTEYQPQHF.

V and J are TRBV3-1 (or the pseudogene TRBV3-2) and TRBJ2-7, with 7 bases that match TRBD2. There are 14 residues in the CDR3. V shed 5 bases, J shed 2 bases, and the junction held 6 bases outside the gene matches. Germline CDR1 and CDR2: LGHDT and YNNKEL (reference sequence). CDR3 residues: CASSSNGGTYEQYF. In DNA form, the CDR3 reads TGTGCCAGCAGCTCCAACGGGGGGACCTACGAGCAGTACTTC.

The chain couples TRBV7-2 to TRBJ1-6; 8 nucleotides line up with TRBD1. The length of the CDR3 is 17 residues. V was clipped by 0 bases and J by 6 bases; unmatched bases: 7. Germline lookup yields CDR1 SGHTA and CDR2 FQGNSA. Here the CDR3 reads CASSLAERQGFNSPLHF. In DNA, the CDR3 is TGTGCCAGCAGCTTAGCCGAAAGACAGGGGTTTAATTCACCCCTCCACTTT.

The chain has TRBV28 and TRBJ2-7; D may be TRBD1 (6 bases). CDR1 is MDHEN and CDR2 is SYDVKM in the germline V gene. V lost 6 bases to trimming and J lost 4 bases, with 28 bases between them. CDR3 size: 18 residues. CDR3 amino acids: CASSPPGHPDSNWYEQYF. CDR3 nucleotide sequence: TGTGCCAGCAGCCCACCGGGACATCCCGATTCTAACTGGTACGAGCAGTACTTC.

V usage is TRBV4-3 and J usage is TRBJ2-5; D may be TRBD2 (6 bases). Trimming removed 0 bases from V and 4 bases from J, with 15 bases in between. Germline CDR1 reads LGHNA; CDR2 reads YSLEER. The CDR3 is made up of 16 amino acids. The CDR3 spells CASSQDFRGGRETQYF. CDR3 coding DNA: TGCGCCAGCAGCCAAGACTTCCGTGGAGGGCGAGAGACCCAGTACTTC.

The chain employs TRBV3-1 (or the pseudogene TRBV3-2) and TRBJ2-7; 8 nucleotides agree with TRBD1. Germline V CDR1 and CDR2: LGHDT, YNNKEL (reference sequence). This CDR3 contains 13 residues. The J segment lost 3 bases and the V segment lost 6 bases, leaving 4 bases of the junction unmatched. The CDR3 region is CASRGDRYYEQYF. CDR3 coding DNA: TGTGCCAGCAGAGGGGACAGGTACTACGAGCAGTACTTC.

This clone was observed a handful of times. The gene calls are TRBV6-2 or TRBV6-3 and TRBJ2-7; D tentatively reads TRBD1 or TRBD2 (5 bases each). In germline, CDR1 is MNHEY, CDR2 SVGEGT. This CDR3 is built from 14 residues. The V end lost 5 bases, the J end lost 5 bases, and 16 bases lay between the germline ends. The CDR3 bases are TGTGCCAGCAGTCCCGGGGCTACGGTGGACGAGCAGTACTTC. Encoded protein: CASSPGATVDEQYF.

V gene TRBV7-9 combines with J gene TRBJ1-2, with D unclear. Trimming left V 3 bases short and J 8 bases short, with 13 bases between. The CDR3 totals 13 residues. Germline CDR1 reads SEHNR; CDR2 reads FQNEAQ (reference sequence). CDR3 sequence reads: CASSLNPKGGYTF. The CDR3 DNA sequence: TGTGCCAGCAGCTTGAACCCCAAGGGCGGCTACACCTTC.

The rearrangement joins TRBV6-4 to TRBJ2-2; D may correspond to TRBD1 or TRBD2 (5 bases each). V was cut by 0 bases and J by 7 bases, with 12 bases left in between. CDR3 size: 15 residues. CDR1 is MRHNA and CDR2 is SNTAGT in the germline V gene. CDR3 region: CASSDSYGGSGELFF. CDR3 DNA sequence: TGTGCCAGCAGTGACTCGTATGGGGGAAGCGGGGAGCTGTTTTTT.

The rearrangement joins TRBV7-2 to TRBJ1-5, with TRBD1 identical over 7 bases. Germline CDR1 reads SGHTA; CDR2 reads FQGNSA. This CDR3 is built from 15 residues. J gave up 6 bases and V 5 bases, and 10 bases lay outside the gene matches. The DNA of the CDR3 is TGTGCCAGCAGCCCCCGACAGGGCGGCGGTCAGCCCCAGCATTTT. Translated, it gives CASSPRQGGGQPQHF.

This chain connects TRBV5-1 to TRBJ1-2; D is uncertain. The CDR3 contains 14 residues. Trimming took 0 bases from V and 4 from J, leaving 10 bases between them. Germline-derived CDR1 and CDR2 are SGHRS and YFSETQ. The CDR3 nucleotides read TGCGCCAGCAGCTTGGACGGATACTCCTATGGCTACACCTTC. Translating gives CASSLDGYSYGYTF. Filled out from reference TRBV5-1 and TRBJ1-2, the complete variable domain reads KAGVTQTPRYLIKTRGQQVTLSCSPISGHRSVSWYQQTPGQGLQFLFEYFSETQRNKGNFPGRFSGRQFSNSRSEMNVSTLELGDSALYLCASSLDGYSYGYTFGSGTRLTVV.

The chain links TRBV10-3 to TRBJ1-5; D gene unclear. The CDR3 covers 12 residues. CDR1 and CDR2 from the germline V gene are ENHRY and SYGVKD. V was clipped by 6 bases and J by 4 bases, with 7 bases between them. CDR3 bases: TGTGCCATCAGGGGCCCTAATCAGCCCCAGCATTTT. This sequence encodes CAIRGPNQPQHF.